The T cell receptor beta chain described here comes from a study of spatial heterogeneity in lung cancer (dated by TCRdb to the late 2010s). As for the study more broadly: More beta-chain than alpha-chain transcripts were consistently detected, likely reflecting higher beta-chain transcript abundance. Nonsynonymous mutation counts, determined by whole-exome sequencing of tumor tissue, were related to features of the TCR repertoire. At surgery, both alpha and beta chains were TCR-sequenced in about 200 tumor regions, 63 to 65 matched nontumor lung samples and just over 55 PBMC samples. In the raw uncorrected reads, each unique combination of TCR and UMI appeared more than ten times on average. The study quantitatively compared TCR alpha and beta repertoires across multiple tumor regions, matched nontumor lung and blood in non-small cell lung cancer.

Broad study findings and their caveats: Confirming at a functional level the hypothesis that regional TCRs recognize regional mutations was considered to require additional single-cell paired TCR alpha and beta sequencing. Ubiquitous expanded tumor TCRs were detected in blood more often at tumor resection than at routine follow-up.

The receptor library was made with 5' RACE. The instrument was a NextSeq 500. The TCR library protocol attached a unique molecular identifier to each TCR cDNA molecule to allow correction of PCR and sequencing errors. The study's own analysis went as follows. TCR identification, UMI-based error correction and CDR3 extraction were performed with Decombinator tools. Expanded TCRs were defined as those above a frequency of 2 per 1,000, corresponding to the top 1% of the tumor frequency distribution. Rényi diversity was computed with the R vegan package after subsampling each repertoire 100 times to 5,000 TCRs. CDR3 similarity networks were built from amino acid triplet string-kernel similarity, with CDR3s being connected when pairwise similarity was above 0.82. The public reads were reanalyzed by TCRdb: fastp trimming at Q25, MiXCR alignment, in-frame beta chains only. CDR3 protein sequences are deduplicated, and each keeps its most common genes and DNA. TCRdb's processing, not the authors' own work, is the source of the V and J calls. This sample lists about 92,000 distinct CDR3 sequences; approximately 12% were detected once. The ten largest clones capture 35% to 50% of the sample.

The junction shows trimming of 5 bases on V and 0 bases on J, and the gene matches do not reach 7 bases of it. Counted from cysteine to phenylalanine, this CDR3 has 16 amino acids. CDR3 DNA only is kept here, 48 bases in frame from base 1. CDR1 and CDR2 were assigned from the germline V gene as SGHTA and FQGTGA. The time point tag for this specimen amounts to: sample taken at primary tumor resection. Whole RNA extracted from tumor and nontumor lung tissue, or from cryopreserved PBMC samples, was used for TCR sequencing without cell sorting. The donors were 72 patients from the lung TRACERx cohort who had early-stage, untreated non-small cell lung cancer. A patient was chosen for TCR sequencing only when enough RNA was available from at least two tumor regions. In its sample, this clonotype was seen many times. Its antigen is unknown. The record has no base qualities; no much larger clone is one base away.

This receptor was identified in a male donor with early-stage non-small cell lung cancer. The rearrangement joined TRBV7-3 to TRBJ2-3, with TRBD1 matching 8 junction bases. This material consisted of PBMCs, taken at surgery. DNA sequence: TGTGCCAGCAGCCCAGGGGGCGGGGCTAGCACAGATACGCAGTATTTT. It encodes CASSPGGGASTDTQYF.